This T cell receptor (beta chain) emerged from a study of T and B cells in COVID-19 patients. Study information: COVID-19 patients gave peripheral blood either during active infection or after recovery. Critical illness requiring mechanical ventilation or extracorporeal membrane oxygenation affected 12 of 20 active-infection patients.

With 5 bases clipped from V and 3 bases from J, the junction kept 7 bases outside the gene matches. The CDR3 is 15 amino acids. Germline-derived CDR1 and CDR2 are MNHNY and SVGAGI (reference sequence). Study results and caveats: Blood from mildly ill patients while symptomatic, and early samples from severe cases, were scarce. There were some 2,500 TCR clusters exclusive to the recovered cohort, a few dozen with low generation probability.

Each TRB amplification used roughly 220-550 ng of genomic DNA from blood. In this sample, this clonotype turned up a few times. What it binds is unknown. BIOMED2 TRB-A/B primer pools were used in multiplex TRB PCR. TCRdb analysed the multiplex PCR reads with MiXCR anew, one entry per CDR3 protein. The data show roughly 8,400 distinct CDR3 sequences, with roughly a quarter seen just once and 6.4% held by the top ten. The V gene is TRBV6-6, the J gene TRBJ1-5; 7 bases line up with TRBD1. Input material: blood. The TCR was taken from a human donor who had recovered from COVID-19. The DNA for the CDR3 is TGTGCCAGCAGTGGAGGACAGGTAATCAATCAGCCCCAGCATTTT. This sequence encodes CASSGGQVINQPQHF.